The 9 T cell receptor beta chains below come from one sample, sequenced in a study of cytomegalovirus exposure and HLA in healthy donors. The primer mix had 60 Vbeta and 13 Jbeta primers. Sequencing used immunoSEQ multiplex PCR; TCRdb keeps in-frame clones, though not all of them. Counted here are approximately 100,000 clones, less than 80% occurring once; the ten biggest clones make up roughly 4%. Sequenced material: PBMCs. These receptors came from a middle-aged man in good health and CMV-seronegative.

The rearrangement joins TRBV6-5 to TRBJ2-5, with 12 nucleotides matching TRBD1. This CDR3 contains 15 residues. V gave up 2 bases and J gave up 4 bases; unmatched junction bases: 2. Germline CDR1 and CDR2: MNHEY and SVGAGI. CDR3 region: CASSYGTGGSETQYF. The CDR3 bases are TGTGCCAGCAGTTACGGGACAGGGGGCTCAGAGACCCAGTACTTC.

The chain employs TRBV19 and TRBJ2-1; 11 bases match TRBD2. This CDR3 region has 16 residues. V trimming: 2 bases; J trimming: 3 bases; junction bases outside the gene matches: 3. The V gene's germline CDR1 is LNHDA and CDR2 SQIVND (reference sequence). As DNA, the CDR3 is TGTGCCAGTAGTATAACTAGCGGGGGTTTCTACAATGAGCAGTTCTTC. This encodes CASSITSGGFYNEQFF.

CDR3 amino acids: CASSPIRGGQETQYF. The CDR3 DNA is TGTGCCAGCTCACCAATCCGAGGGGGCCAAGAGACCCAGTACTTC. V and J are TRBV18 and TRBJ2-5; the D gene is possibly TRBD1 (6 bases). Trimming stripped 2 bases from V and 1 base from J, with 11 bases between. CDR1 and CDR2 from the germline V gene are KGHSH and LQKENI. The CDR3 consists of 15 residues.

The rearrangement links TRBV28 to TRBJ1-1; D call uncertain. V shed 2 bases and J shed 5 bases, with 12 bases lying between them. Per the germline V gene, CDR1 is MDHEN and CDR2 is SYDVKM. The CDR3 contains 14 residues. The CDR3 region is CASSLILRGTEAFF. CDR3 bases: TGTGCCAGCAGTTTAATTCTCCGGGGAACTGAAGCTTTCTTT.

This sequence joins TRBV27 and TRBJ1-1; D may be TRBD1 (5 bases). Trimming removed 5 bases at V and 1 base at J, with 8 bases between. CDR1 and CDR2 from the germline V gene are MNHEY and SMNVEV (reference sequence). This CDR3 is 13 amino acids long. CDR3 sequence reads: CASSPTENTEAFF. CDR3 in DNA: TGTGCCAGCAGTCCGACAGAGAACACTGAAGCTTTCTTT.

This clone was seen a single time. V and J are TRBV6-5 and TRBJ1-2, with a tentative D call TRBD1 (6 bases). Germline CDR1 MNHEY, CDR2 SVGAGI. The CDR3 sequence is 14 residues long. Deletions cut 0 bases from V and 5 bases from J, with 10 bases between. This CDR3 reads CASSYSGGRYGYTF. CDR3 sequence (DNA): TGTGCCAGCAGTTACTCGGGGGGGCGTTATGGCTACACCTTC.

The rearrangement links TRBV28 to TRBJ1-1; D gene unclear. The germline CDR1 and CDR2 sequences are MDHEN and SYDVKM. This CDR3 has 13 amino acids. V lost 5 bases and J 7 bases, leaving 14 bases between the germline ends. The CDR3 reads CASSIVTKDEAFF. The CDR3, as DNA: TGTGCCAGCAGTATTGTCACAAAAGATGAAGCTTTCTTT.

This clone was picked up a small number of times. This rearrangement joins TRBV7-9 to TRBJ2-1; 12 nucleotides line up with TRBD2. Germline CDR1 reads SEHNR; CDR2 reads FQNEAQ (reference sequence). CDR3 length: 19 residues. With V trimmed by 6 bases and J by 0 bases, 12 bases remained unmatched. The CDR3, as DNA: TGTGCCAGCAGTCCGACTAGCGGGGGACAAATTAGCTCCTACAATGAGCAGTTCTTC. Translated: CASSPTSGGQISSYNEQFF. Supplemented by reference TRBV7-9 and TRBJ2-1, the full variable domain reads DTGVSQNPRHKITKRGQNVTFRCDPISEHNRLYWYRQTLGQGPEFLTYFQNEAQLEKSRLLSDRFSAERPKGSFSTLEIQRTEQGDSAMYLCASSPTSGGQISSYNEQFFGPGTRLTVL.

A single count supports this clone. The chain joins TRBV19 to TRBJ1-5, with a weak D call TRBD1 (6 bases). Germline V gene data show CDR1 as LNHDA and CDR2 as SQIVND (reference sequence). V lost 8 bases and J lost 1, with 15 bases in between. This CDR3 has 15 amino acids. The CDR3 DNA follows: TGTGCCAGTGACTGGGGGGGGCGAAGCAATCAGCCCCAGCATTTT. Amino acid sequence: CASDWGGRSNQPQHF.